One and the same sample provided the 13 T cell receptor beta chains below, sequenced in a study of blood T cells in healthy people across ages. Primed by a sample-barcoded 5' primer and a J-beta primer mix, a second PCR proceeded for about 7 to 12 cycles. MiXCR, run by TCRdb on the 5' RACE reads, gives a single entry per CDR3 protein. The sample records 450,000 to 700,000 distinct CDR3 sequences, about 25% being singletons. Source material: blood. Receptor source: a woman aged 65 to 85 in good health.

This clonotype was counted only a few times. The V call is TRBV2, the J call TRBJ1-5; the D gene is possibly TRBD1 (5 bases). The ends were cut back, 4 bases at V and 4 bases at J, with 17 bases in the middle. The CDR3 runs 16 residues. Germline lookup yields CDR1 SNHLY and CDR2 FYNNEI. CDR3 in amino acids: CASSGFGGAPNQPQHF. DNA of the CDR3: TGTGCCAGCAGTGGATTTGGAGGGGCGCCAAATCAGCCCCAGCATTTT.

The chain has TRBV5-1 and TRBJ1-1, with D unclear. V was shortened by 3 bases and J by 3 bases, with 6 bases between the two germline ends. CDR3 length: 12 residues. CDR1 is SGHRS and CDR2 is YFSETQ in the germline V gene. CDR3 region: CASSYDDTEAFF. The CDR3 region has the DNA TGCGCCAGCAGCTACGATGACACTGAAGCTTTCTTT. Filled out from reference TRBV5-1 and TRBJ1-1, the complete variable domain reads KAGVTQTPRYLIKTRGQQVTLSCSPISGHRSVSWYQQTPGQGLQFLFEYFSETQRNKGNFPGRFSGRQFSNSRSEMNVSTLELGDSALYLCASSYDDTEAFFGQGTRLTVV.

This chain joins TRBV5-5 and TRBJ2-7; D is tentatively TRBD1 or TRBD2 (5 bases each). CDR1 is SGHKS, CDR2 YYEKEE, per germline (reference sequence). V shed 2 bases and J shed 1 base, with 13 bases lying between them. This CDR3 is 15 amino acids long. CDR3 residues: CASSFRGTISYEQYF. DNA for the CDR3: TGTGCCAGCAGCTTTAGAGGGACGATATCCTACGAGCAGTACTTC.

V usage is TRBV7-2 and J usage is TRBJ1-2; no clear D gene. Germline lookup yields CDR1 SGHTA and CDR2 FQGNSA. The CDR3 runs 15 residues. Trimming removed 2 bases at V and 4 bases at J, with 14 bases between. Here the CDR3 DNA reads TGTGCCAGCAGCTTAACGCTAGTGCAGGCCTATGGCTACACCTTC. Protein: CASSLTLVQAYGYTF.

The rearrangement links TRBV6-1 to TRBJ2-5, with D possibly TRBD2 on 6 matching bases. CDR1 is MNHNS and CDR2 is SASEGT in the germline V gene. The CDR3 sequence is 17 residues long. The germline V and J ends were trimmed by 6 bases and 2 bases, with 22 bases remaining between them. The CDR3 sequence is CASSQSLAAVRQETQYF. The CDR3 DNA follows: TGTGCCAGCAGCCAGTCACTAGCTGCGGTAAGGCAAGAGACCCAGTACTTC.

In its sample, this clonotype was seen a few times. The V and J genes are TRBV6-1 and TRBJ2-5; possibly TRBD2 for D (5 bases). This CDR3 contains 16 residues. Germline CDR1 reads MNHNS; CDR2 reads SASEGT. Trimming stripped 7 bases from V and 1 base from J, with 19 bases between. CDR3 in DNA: TGTGCCAGCACCCACCCGGCTAGCCCGTCCCAAGAGACCCAGTACTTC. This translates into CASTHPASPSQETQYF.

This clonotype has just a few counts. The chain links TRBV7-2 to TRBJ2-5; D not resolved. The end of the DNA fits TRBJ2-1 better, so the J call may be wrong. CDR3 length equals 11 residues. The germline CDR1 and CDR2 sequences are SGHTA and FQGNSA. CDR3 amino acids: CASSLPAEQFF. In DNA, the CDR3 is TGTGCCAGCAGCCTCCCCGCTGAGCAGTTCTTC.

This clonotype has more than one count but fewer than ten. The CDR3 region is CASSPRTGGTGANVLTF. CDR3 nucleotide sequence: TGTGCCAGCAGCCCTCGGACAGGGGGAACTGGGGCCAACGTCCTGACTTTC. The V and J genes are TRBV4-2 and TRBJ2-6, with TRBD1 identical over 10 bases. This CDR3 spans 17 amino acids. V was clipped by 4 bases and J by 2 bases; unmatched bases: 5. Per the germline V gene, CDR1 is LGHNA and CDR2 is YNFKEQ.

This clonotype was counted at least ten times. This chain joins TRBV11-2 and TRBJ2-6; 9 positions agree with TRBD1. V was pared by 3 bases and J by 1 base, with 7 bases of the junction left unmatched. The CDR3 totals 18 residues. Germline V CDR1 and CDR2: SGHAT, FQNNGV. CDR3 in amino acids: CASSFRQGGESGANVLTF. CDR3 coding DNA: TGTGCCAGCAGCTTCCGACAGGGGGGGGAGTCTGGGGCCAACGTCCTGACTTTC.

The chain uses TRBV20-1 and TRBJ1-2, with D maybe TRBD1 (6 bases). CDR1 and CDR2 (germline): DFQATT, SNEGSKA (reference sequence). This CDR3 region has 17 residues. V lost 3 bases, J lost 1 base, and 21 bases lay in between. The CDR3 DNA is TGCAGTGCTAGTAACAGGGCGTCGGAGAGGGGTAACTATGGCTACACCTTC. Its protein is CSASNRASERGNYGYTF.

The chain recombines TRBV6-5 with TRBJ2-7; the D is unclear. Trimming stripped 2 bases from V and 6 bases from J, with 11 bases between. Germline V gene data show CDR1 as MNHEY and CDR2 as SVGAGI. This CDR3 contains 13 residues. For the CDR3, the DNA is TGTGCCAGCAGTTACAATTGGGGTCTCGAGCAGTACTTC. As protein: CASSYNWGLEQYF.

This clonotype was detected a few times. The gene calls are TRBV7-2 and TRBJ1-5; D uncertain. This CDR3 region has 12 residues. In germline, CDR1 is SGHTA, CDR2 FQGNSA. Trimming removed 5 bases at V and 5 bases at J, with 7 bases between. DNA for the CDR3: TGTGCCAGCAGCACTGAGGATCAGCCCCAGCATTTT. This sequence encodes CASSTEDQPQHF.

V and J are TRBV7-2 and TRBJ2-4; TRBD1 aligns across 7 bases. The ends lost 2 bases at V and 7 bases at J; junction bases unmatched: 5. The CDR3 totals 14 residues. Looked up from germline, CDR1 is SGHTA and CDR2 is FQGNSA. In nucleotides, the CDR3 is TGTGCCAGCAGCTTAAGGCAGGGGGTGAACATTCAGTACTTC. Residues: CASSLRQGVNIQYF. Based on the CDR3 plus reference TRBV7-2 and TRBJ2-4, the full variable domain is GAGVSQSPSNKVTEKGKDVELRCDPISGHTALYWYRQSLGQGLEFLIYFQGNSAPDKSGLPSDRFSAERTGGSVSTLTIQRTQQEDSAVYLCASSLRQGVNIQYFGAGTRLSVL.